This T cell receptor beta chain was observed in a study of blood T cell repertoires in COVID-19. This CDR3 is 15 amino acids long. V was trimmed by 6 bases and J by 1 base, leaving 15 bases between them. Germline assignment: CDR1 MNHEY and CDR2 SVGAGI. This table comes from immunoSEQ multiplex PCR, and its TCRdb copy is limited to in-frame clones, with some not included. The data hold over 400,000 clones, with roughly nine tenths observed a single time. The sequenced material came from PBMCs or T cells enriched from blood (not recorded which). The TCR was taken from a woman aged 60-75 years who had recovered from COVID-19. The gene calls are TRBV6-5 and TRBJ1-1, with a weak D call TRBD1 (6 bases). Here the CDR3 DNA reads TGTGCCAGCAGAAGGGTGGCAGGGGAGAACACTGAAGCTTTCTTT. Residues: CASRRVAGENTEAFF.